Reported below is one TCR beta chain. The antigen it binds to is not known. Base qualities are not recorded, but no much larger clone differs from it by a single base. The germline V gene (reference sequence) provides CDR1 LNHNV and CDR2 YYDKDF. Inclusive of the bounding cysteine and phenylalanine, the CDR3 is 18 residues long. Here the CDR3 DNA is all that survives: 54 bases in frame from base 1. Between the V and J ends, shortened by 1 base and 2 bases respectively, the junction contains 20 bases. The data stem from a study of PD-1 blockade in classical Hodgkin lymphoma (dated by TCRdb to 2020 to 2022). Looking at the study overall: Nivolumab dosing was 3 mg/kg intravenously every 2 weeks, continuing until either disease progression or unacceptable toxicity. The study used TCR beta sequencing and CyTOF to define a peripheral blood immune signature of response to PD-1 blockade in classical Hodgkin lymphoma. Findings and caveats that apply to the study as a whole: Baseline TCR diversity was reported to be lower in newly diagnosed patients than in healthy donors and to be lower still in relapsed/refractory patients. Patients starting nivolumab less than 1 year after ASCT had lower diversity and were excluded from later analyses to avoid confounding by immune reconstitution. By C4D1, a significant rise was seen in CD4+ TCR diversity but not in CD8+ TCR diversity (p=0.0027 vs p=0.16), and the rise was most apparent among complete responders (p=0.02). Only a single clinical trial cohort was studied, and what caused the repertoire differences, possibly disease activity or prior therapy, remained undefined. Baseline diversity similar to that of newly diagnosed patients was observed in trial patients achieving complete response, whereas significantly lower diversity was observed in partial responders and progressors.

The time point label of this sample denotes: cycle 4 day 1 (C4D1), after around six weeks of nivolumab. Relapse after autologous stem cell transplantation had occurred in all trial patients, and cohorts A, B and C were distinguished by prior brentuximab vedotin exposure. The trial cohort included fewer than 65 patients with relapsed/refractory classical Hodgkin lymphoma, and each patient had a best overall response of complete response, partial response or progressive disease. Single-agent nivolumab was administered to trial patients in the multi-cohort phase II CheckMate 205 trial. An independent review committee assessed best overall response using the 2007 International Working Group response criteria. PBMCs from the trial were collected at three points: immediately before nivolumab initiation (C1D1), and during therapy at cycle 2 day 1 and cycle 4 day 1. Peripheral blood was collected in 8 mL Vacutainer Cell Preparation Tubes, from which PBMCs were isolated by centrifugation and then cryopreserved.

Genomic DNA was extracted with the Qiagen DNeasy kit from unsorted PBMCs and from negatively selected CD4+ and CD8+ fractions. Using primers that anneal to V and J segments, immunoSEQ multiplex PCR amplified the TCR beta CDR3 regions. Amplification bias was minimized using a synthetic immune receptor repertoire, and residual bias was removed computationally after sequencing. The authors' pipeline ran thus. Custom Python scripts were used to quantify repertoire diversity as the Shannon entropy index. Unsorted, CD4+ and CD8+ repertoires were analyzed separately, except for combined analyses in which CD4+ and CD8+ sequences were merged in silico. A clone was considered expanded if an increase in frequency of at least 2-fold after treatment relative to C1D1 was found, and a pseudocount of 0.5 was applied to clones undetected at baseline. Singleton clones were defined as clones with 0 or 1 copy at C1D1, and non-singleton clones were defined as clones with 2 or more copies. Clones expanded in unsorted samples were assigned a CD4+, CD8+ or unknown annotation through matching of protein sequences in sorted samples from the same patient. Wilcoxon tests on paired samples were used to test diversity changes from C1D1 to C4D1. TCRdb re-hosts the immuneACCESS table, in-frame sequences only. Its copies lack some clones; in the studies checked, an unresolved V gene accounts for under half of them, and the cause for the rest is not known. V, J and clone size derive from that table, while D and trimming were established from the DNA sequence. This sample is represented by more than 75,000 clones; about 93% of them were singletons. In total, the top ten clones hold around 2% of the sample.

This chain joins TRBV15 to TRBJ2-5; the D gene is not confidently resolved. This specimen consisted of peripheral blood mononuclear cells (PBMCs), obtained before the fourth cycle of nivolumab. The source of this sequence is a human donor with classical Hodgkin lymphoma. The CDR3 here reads CATSRVGPKGTAQETQYF. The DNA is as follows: TGTGCCACCAGCAGAGTAGGGCCGAAGGGCACCGCTCAAGAGACCCAGTACTTC.